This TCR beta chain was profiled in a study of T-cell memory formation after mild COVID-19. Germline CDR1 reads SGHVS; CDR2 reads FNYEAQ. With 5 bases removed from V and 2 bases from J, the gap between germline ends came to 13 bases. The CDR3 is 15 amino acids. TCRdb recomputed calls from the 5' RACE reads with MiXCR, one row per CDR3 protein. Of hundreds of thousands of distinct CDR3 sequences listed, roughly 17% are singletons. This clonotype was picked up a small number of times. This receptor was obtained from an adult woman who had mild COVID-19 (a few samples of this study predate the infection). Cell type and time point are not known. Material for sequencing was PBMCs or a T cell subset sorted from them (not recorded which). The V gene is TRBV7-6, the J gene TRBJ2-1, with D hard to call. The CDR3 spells CASSPGSSTYNEQFF. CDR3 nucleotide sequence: TGTGCCAGCAGCCCAGGAAGTAGCACCTACAATGAGCAGTTCTTC.